These 3 T cell receptor beta chains were sequenced from one sample in a study of blood T cell repertoires in COVID-19. Sequencing used immunoSEQ multiplex PCR; TCRdb keeps in-frame clones, though not all of them. The table has approximately 62,000 clones, around four fifths seen once. Sequencing input: peripheral blood. Source of these receptors: an elderly man with acute or convalescent COVID-19.

This clone has more than one count but fewer than ten. The chain uses TRBV2 and TRBJ2-1; 10 nucleotides align to TRBD1. Per the germline V gene, CDR1 is SNHLY and CDR2 is FYNNEI. V was clipped by 6 bases and J by 4 bases; unmatched bases: 6. The CDR3 length is 15 residues. CDR3 nucleotides: TGTGCCAGCAGGTGGACAGGGGGGCCTTACAATGAGCAGTTCTTC. The encoded protein is CASRWTGGPYNEQFF.

The rearrangement uses TRBV7-2 and TRBJ2-2; 7 positions agree with TRBD1. The CDR3 contains 15 residues. Unmatched junction bases numbered 8, after V lost 6 bases and J lost 4 bases. CDR1 and CDR2 from the germline V gene are SGHTA and FQGNSA. CDR3 region: CASRPTTGFTGELFF. CDR3 in DNA: TGTGCCAGCAGACCCACGACAGGGTTCACCGGGGAGCTGTTTTTT.

This clone was observed at least ten times. The chain links TRBV14 to TRBJ1-1; D is unclear. The CDR3 covers 15 residues. V lost 0 bases, J lost 10 bases, and 18 bases lay in between. CDR1 SGHDN and CDR2 FVKESK come from the germline V gene. CDR3 DNA sequence: TGTGCCAGCAGCCAAGAAGGCAGGCTCCCCTTAGGAGCTTTCTTT. This codes for CASSQEGRLPLGAFF. The complete variable domain, with remaining parts taken from reference TRBV14 and TRBJ1-1, reads EAGVTQFPSHSVIEKGQTVTLRCDPISGHDNLYWYRRVMGKEIKFLLHFVKESKQDESGMPNNRFLAERTGGTYSTLKVQPAELEDSGVYFCASSQEGRLPLGAFFGQGTRLTVV.